This TCR beta chain is from a study of response to subunit inactivated influenza vaccine. CDR3 length equals 16 residues. The V gene lost 1 base and the J gene lost 2 bases, with 15 bases spanning the gap. Germline V gives CDR1 MDHEN, CDR2 SYDVKM. This clonotype has only a few counts. The antigen remains undetermined. Overall study results and limits: Every seasonal influenza vaccination brings in few new T cells, the authors suggested.

TCRdb re-called the RT-PCR reads through MiXCR, storing one row per CDR3 protein. The sample has about 150,000 distinct CDR3 sequences, 9.5% to 12% seen once. Specimen: CD8+ T cells sorted from PBMCs, collected less than 30 months after vaccination. V is TRBV28 and J is TRBJ2-7, with a weak D call TRBD2 (7 bases). The source is a man aged 45 to 70 who received an inactivated influenza vaccine. The CDR3, as DNA: TGTGCCAGCAGTTTATCCCCCCAGCGGGACACCTACGAGCAGTACTTC. Protein: CASSLSPQRDTYEQYF. Full variable domain (remainder filled in from reference TRBV28 and TRBJ2-7): DVKVTQSSRYLVKRTGEKVFLECVQDMDHENMFWYRQDPGLGLRLIYFSYDVKMKEKGDIPEGYSVSREKKERFSLILESASTNQTSMYLCASSLSPQRDTYEQYFGPGTRLTVT.